The 24 T cell receptor beta chains in this list originate from one sample, sequenced in a study of blood T cell repertoires in COVID-19 (dated by TCRdb to 2018 to 2021). Libraries were constructed by the immunoSEQ multiplex PCR assay. TCRdb's version of the immuneACCESS table is confined to in-frame rearrangements and falls short of the full clone set. An unresolved V gene accounts for under half of the shortfall where checked; the remainder is of unknown origin. This sample is represented by approximately 350,000 clones; around 89% of them were singletons. The top ten hold 3% of the sample. Sequencing was carried out using peripheral blood. These receptors all stem from a woman aged 25 to 39 with COVID-19, enrolled during active disease.

The J gene is TRBJ1-5, the V gene TRBV28; 7 nucleotides align to TRBD1. The germline V gene encodes CDR1 MDHEN and CDR2 SYDVKM. V trimming: 5 bases; J trimming: 5 bases; junction bases outside the gene matches: 3. The CDR3 length is 13 residues. The CDR3 here is CASSPTGDQPQHF. CDR3 nucleotides: TGTGCCAGCAGTCCAACAGGGGATCAGCCCCAGCATTTT. The variable domain in full, with the rest retrieved from reference TRBV28 and TRBJ1-5, is DVKVTQSSRYLVKRTGEKVFLECVQDMDHENMFWYRQDPGLGLRLIYFSYDVKMKEKGDIPEGYSVSREKKERFSLILESASTNQTSMYLCASSPTGDQPQHFGDGTRLSIL.

The chain combines TRBV7-6 with TRBJ1-4; possibly TRBD1 for D (6 bases). From germline, CDR1 is SGHVS and CDR2 FNYEAQ. The CDR3 length is 14 residues. The V gene lost 3 bases and the J gene lost 8 bases, with 13 bases spanning the gap. CDR3 sequence: CASSLSGAGEKLFF. CDR3 DNA sequence: TGTGCCAGCAGCTTGTCAGGGGCCGGAGAAAAACTGTTTTTT.

The CDR3 DNA is TGTGCCTGGAGTGTACTCCTTAACCTAAACTATGGCTACACCTTC. It specifies CAWSVLLNLNYGYTF. The chain uses TRBV30 and TRBJ1-2; the D is unclear. The CDR3 has 15 amino acids. Trimming pared 0 bases from V and 2 bases from J, leaving 13 bases between. Looked up from germline, CDR1 is GTSNPN and CDR2 is SVGIG (reference sequence).

This clone was picked up one time. This chain uses TRBV10-3 with TRBJ2-1; a possible D gene is TRBD2 (5 bases). Germline CDR1 and CDR2: ENHRY and SYGVKD. Trimming cost V 5 bases and J 0 bases, with 17 bases left between them. The length of the CDR3 is 17 residues. The CDR3 sequence: CAISSASAEASYNEQFF. The CDR3 DNA reads TGTGCCATCAGTAGTGCGTCGGCGGAGGCCTCCTACAATGAGCAGTTCTTC.

The J gene is TRBJ1-4, the V gene TRBV10-3; D may be TRBD1 (6 bases). Trimming shortened V by 0 bases and J by 7 bases, and 12 bases separated the two germline ends. The CDR3 length is 15 residues. Germline V gives CDR1 ENHRY, CDR2 SYGVKD. The CDR3: CAISESGAEGEKLFF. CDR3 bases: TGTGCCATCAGTGAGTCGGGGGCCGAGGGTGAAAAACTGTTTTTT.

This chain connects TRBV5-1 to TRBJ1-1; the match to TRBD1 covers 8 bases. The CDR3 sequence is 14 residues long. The junction had 2 bases not matched to a gene; V was cut back by 0 bases and J by 4 bases. The germline V gene encodes CDR1 SGHRS and CDR2 YFSETQ. CDR3 sequence reads: CASSLDRGGTEAFF. CDR3 sequence (DNA): TGCGCCAGCAGCTTGGACAGGGGGGGCACTGAAGCTTTCTTT.

The chain has TRBV5-4 and TRBJ1-2; tentatively, D is TRBD1 (5 bases). Germline V gene data show CDR1 as SGHNT and CDR2 as YYREEE (reference sequence). The CDR3 consists of 14 residues. Trimming took 0 bases from V and 7 from J, leaving 13 bases between them. Written as DNA, the CDR3 is TGTGCCAGCAGCTTGGACAGGACATTAGGTGGCTACACCTTC. This translates into CASSLDRTLGGYTF. The full variable domain, with the rest looked up from reference TRBV5-4 and TRBJ1-2, is ETGVTQSPTHLIKTRGQQVTLRCSSQSGHNTVSWYQQALGQGPQFIFQYYREEENGRGNFPPRFSGLQFPNYSSELNVNALELDDSALYLCASSLDRTLGGYTFGSGTRLTVV.

This clone was seen only a few times. V gene TRBV7-2 combines with J gene TRBJ1-1; D unclear. There are 17 residues in the CDR3. Trimming removed 2 bases at V and 1 base at J, with 17 bases between. From germline, CDR1 is SGHTA and CDR2 FQGNSA. This chain's CDR3 is CASSLSNWWAANTEAFF. The DNA for the CDR3 is TGTGCCAGCAGCTTAAGTAACTGGTGGGCAGCGAACACTGAAGCTTTCTTT.

This clone was recorded a few times. V is TRBV29-1 and J is TRBJ1-4, with 9 bases lining up with TRBD1. V was pared by 4 bases and J by 3 bases, with 6 bases of the junction left unmatched. CDR1 is SQVTM, CDR2 ANQGSEA, per germline. This CDR3 comprises 15 residues. The CDR3, as DNA: TGCAGCGTTGTGGTACAGGGGGCAGCTAATGAAAAACTGTTTTTT. Translating it yields CSVVVQGAANEKLFF.

The rearrangement uses TRBV7-6 and TRBJ1-2; 10 bases fit TRBD1. CDR3 length equals 16 residues. V shed 5 bases and J 7 bases; nucleotides not matched to a gene: 13. Germline-derived CDR1 and CDR2 are SGHVS and FNYEAQ. The CDR3 nucleotides read TGTGCCAGCAGCCCTGGGGGACAGGGGACTTTTCGTGGCTACACCTTC. Protein: CASSPGGQGTFRGYTF.

This clone has a single count. The CDR3, as DNA: TGTGCCAGCAGGGATCCTACAGGGGCCGGGGAGCTGTTTTTT. Its translation is CASRDPTGAGELFF. The genes are TRBV28 and TRBJ2-2, with 7 bases lining up with TRBD1. Trimming at V came to 6 bases and at J to 6 bases, leaving 7 bases not matched to a gene. This CDR3 region has 14 residues. The V gene's germline CDR1 is MDHEN and CDR2 SYDVKM. Full variable domain (rest looked up from reference TRBV28 and TRBJ2-2): DVKVTQSSRYLVKRTGEKVFLECVQDMDHENMFWYRQDPGLGLRLIYFSYDVKMKEKGDIPEGYSVSREKKERFSLILESASTNQTSMYLCASRDPTGAGELFFGEGSRLTVL.

This chain connects TRBV7-9 to TRBJ2-3, with TRBD2 identical over 12 bases. The CDR3 runs to 16 residues. Per the germline V gene, CDR1 is SEHNR and CDR2 is FQNEAQ (reference sequence). The ends lost 6 bases at V and 1 base at J; junction bases unmatched: 5. The CDR3 sequence: CASSQLAGGRTDTQYF. CDR3 nucleotides: TGTGCCAGCAGTCAACTAGCGGGAGGCCGCACAGATACGCAGTATTTT.

This chain connects TRBV29-1 to TRBJ1-5, with 10 bases aligning to TRBD1. Germline V gives CDR1 SQVTM, CDR2 ANQGSEA. J gave up 2 bases and V 4 bases, and 8 bases lay outside the gene matches. The CDR3 sequence is 16 residues long. CDR3 in DNA: TGCAGCGTTGCTGAGACAGGGGGCGTAGGCAATCAGCCCCAGCATTTT. Protein: CSVAETGGVGNQPQHF.

The rearrangement links TRBV5-5 to TRBJ2-7; 8 positions agree with TRBD1. V dropped 4 bases and J dropped 3; count of bases not matched to a gene: 6. The germline CDR1 and CDR2 sequences are SGHKS and YYEKEE (reference sequence). The CDR3 has 14 residues. CDR3 coding DNA: TGTGCCAGCAGCCCACGGACAGGGTTCTACGAGCAGTACGTC. Protein: CASSPRTGFYEQYV.

V and J are TRBV6-2 or TRBV6-3 and TRBJ2-3, with no clear D. CDR1 MNHEY and CDR2 SVGEGT come from the germline V gene. Between the trimmed V and J ends, which lost 2 bases and 1 base, there was a span of 7 bases. The CDR3 sequence is 14 residues long. The CDR3, as DNA: TGTGCCAGCAGTTACATTACGGGCACAGATACGCAGTATTTT. Translated: CASSYITGTDTQYF.

This chain's CDR3 is CASSPPQRQGNTEAFF. The CDR3 DNA reads TGTGCCAGCTCACCACCCCAGAGACAAGGGAACACTGAAGCTTTCTTT. This chain connects TRBV18 to TRBJ1-1; D is uncertain. The CDR3 loop spans 16 amino acids. Per the germline V gene, CDR1 is KGHSH and CDR2 is LQKENI. Trimming cost V 0 bases and J 1 base, with 12 bases left between them.

The J gene is TRBJ1-3, the V gene TRBV7-6, with TRBD1 as a possible D gene (5 bases). CDR3 length: 16 residues. Per germline, CDR1 SGHVS and CDR2 FNYEAQ. The ends were cut back, 1 base at V and 1 base at J, with 11 bases in the middle. The CDR3 sequence: CASSLEVRASGNTIYF. In DNA form, the CDR3 reads TGTGCCAGCAGCTTAGAGGTCAGGGCGTCTGGAAACACCATATATTTT.

A single count supports this clone. The chain employs TRBV11-2 and TRBJ2-1; 9 nucleotides agree with TRBD2. This CDR3 is built from 17 residues. V lost 7 bases, J lost 7 bases, and 17 bases stayed unmatched. Per germline, CDR1 SGHAT and CDR2 FQNNGV. The CDR3 loop reads CASMRGGPTLLVNEQFF. The CDR3 DNA sequence: TGTGCCAGCATGCGGGGGGGGCCCACGCTACTCGTGAATGAGCAGTTCTTC.

The rearrangement uses TRBV2 and TRBJ2-7; 12 bases are shared with TRBD1. V was clipped by 6 bases and J by 1 base; unmatched bases: 13. There are 18 residues in the CDR3. Germline V lookup: CDR1 SNHLY, CDR2 FYNNEI. CDR3 sequence reads: CASRPGQGANGPSYEQYV. As DNA, the CDR3 is TGTGCCAGCAGGCCGGGACAGGGGGCGAATGGTCCTTCCTACGAGCAGTACGTC.

The rearrangement links TRBV7-8 to TRBJ1-5; D ambiguous. Germline V gene data show CDR1 as SGHVS and CDR2 as FQNEAQ. V was trimmed by 5 bases and J by 6 bases, leaving 14 bases between them. The CDR3 extends over 14 amino acids. CDR3 protein: CASSQTGFGQPQHF. The DNA of the CDR3 is TGTGCCAGCAGCCAGACGGGGTTTGGTCAGCCCCAGCATTTT.

V gene TRBV6-5 combines with J gene TRBJ1-1; 9 nucleotides line up with TRBD1. Germline V gives CDR1 MNHEY, CDR2 SVGAGI. CDR3 length: 15 amino acids. Germline trimming cut 5 bases from V and 0 bases from J; bases unmatched to any gene: 4. CDR3 sequence reads: CASSPRTGVNTEAFF. Here the CDR3 DNA reads TGTGCCAGCAGTCCCCGGACAGGGGTGAACACTGAAGCTTTCTTT.

The J gene is TRBJ1-1, the V gene TRBV18; 8 bases are a match to TRBD1. This CDR3 is built from 14 residues. CDR1 KGHSH and CDR2 LQKENI come from the germline V gene. V was pared by 5 bases and J by 2 bases, with 4 bases of the junction left unmatched. The CDR3 here is CASSMDRDNTEAFF. CDR3 coding DNA: TGTGCCAGCTCAATGGACAGGGATAACACTGAAGCTTTCTTT.

This clone occurred a few times. V and J are TRBV27 and TRBJ1-1; 10 positions agree with TRBD1. The CDR3 extends over 13 amino acids. Germline V gene data show CDR1 as MNHEY and CDR2 as SMNVEV (reference sequence). V shed 3 bases and J 7 bases; nucleotides not matched to a gene: 2. CDR3 residues: CASSFRDRGEAFF. The CDR3 DNA sequence: TGTGCCAGCAGTTTCCGGGACAGGGGTGAAGCTTTCTTT.

The genes are TRBV27 and TRBJ1-2; 10 nucleotides line up with TRBD1. The J segment lost 4 bases and the V segment lost 4 bases, leaving 6 bases of the junction unmatched. Germline CDR1 MNHEY, CDR2 SMNVEV (reference sequence). The CDR3 length is 15 residues. This CDR3 reads CASSSRQGAGYGYTF. CDR3 nucleotide sequence: TGTGCCAGCAGTTCGCGACAGGGGGCCGGCTATGGCTACACCTTC.